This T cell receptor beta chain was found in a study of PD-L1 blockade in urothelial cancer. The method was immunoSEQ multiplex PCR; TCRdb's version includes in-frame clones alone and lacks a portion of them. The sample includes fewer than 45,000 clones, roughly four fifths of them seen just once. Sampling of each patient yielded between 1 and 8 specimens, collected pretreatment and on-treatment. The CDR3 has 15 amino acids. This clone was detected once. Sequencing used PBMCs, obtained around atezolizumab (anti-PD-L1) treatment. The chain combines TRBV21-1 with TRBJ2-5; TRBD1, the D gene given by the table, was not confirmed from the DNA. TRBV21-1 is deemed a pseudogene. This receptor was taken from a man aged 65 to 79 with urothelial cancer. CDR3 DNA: TGTGCCAGCAACCCTTGGGGGCCACTCCAAGAGACCCAGTACTTC. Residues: CASNPWGPLQETQYF.